These 26 T cell receptor beta chains originate from one sample sequenced in a study of early T cells in non-severe SARS-CoV-2 infection. TCRdb reprocessed the 5' RACE reads with MiXCR, giving one entry per CDR3 protein. The table lists about 61,000 distinct CDR3 sequences, around 12% of them singletons. The material was whole blood, obtained at baseline. The receptor set was obtained from an adult who was a healthcare worker with PCR-confirmed SARS-CoV-2 infection or an uninfected control (not recorded which). The donor label of this sample is uncertain.

This clonotype was recorded many times. The rearrangement links TRBV27 to TRBJ1-6; 10 bases map to TRBD1. Germline assignment: CDR1 MNHEY and CDR2 SMNVEV (reference sequence). The ends lost 3 bases at V and 9 bases at J; junction bases unmatched: 2. CDR3 length: 14 residues. CDR3 sequence: CASSLGQGSSPLHF. In DNA, the CDR3 is TGTGCCAGCAGTTTGGGACAGGGGAGTTCACCCCTCCACTTT.

Here the CDR3 DNA reads TGTGCCAGCAGCCCAGGGGGCGTGGGCACCGGGGAGCTGTTTTTT. Residues: CASSPGGVGTGELFF. The rearrangement joins TRBV11-3 to TRBJ2-2; 8 bases agree with TRBD1. V gave up 5 bases and J gave up 4 bases; unmatched junction bases: 6. The V gene's germline CDR1 is SGHNT and CDR2 YENEEA. The CDR3 has 15 amino acids. Full variable domain (outside the CDR3, taken from reference TRBV11-3 and TRBJ2-2): EAGVVQSPRYKIIEKKQPVAFWCNPISGHNTLYWYLQNLGQGPELLIRYENEEAVDDSQLPKDRFSAERLKGVDSTLKIQPAELGDSAVYLCASSPGGVGTGELFFGEGSRLTVL.

V is TRBV2 and J is TRBJ1-1, with D maybe TRBD1 (5 bases). Trimming removed 8 bases from V and 1 base from J, with 14 bases in between. This CDR3 spans 14 amino acids. Germline CDR1 and CDR2: SNHLY and FYNNEI. The CDR3 region is CASSSQGENTEAFF. The CDR3 DNA is TGTGCCAGCTCAAGTCAAGGGGAGAACACTGAAGCTTTCTTT.

This clonotype has a count of ten or more. J is TRBJ2-4 and V is TRBV28; TRBD1 or TRBD2 may be the D gene (5 bases each). The CDR3 extends over 13 amino acids. Trimming took off 7 bases at V and 8 bases at J, with 15 bases between the two ends. Germline V lookup: CDR1 MDHEN, CDR2 SYDVKM. CDR3 bases: TGTGCCAGCAATTTTCGAGGGGTAGACATTCAGTACTTC. Translated, it gives CASNFRGVDIQYF.

V is TRBV6-1 and J is TRBJ1-6; no firm D call. Germline V CDR1 and CDR2: MNHNS, SASEGT. This CDR3 spans 12 amino acids. Deletions cut 3 bases from V and 15 bases from J, with 12 bases between. The CDR3 region is CASSEFGENLHF. In DNA form, the CDR3 reads TGTGCCAGCAGTGAGTTCGGGGAGAACCTCCACTTT.

The chain combines TRBV4-1 with TRBJ1-5; 9 nucleotides align to TRBD1. CDR3 length: 17 amino acids. Germline trimming cut 4 bases from V and 4 bases from J; bases unmatched to any gene: 11. Germline V gives CDR1 MGHRA, CDR2 YSYEKL. Here the CDR3 DNA reads TGCGCCAGCAGCCTCGACAGGGGGGAGGGTAGTAATCAGCCCCAGCATTTT. It translates to CASSLDRGEGSNQPQHF.

This clonotype occurred many times. V is TRBV24-1 and J is TRBJ1-1, with D unclear. The germline V gene encodes CDR1 KGHDR and CDR2 SFDVKD. The CDR3 loop spans 12 amino acids. The V gene lost 5 bases and the J gene lost 1 base, with 4 bases spanning the gap. The CDR3 here is CATSGSNTEAFF. In DNA, the CDR3 is TGTGCCACCAGTGGGTCGAACACTGAAGCTTTCTTT.

This clonotype was counted only a few times. The chain has TRBV29-1 and TRBJ2-6, with a weak D call TRBD2 (5 bases). V gave up 4 bases and J gave up 2 bases, with 6 bases separating them. Germline loops: CDR1 SQVTM, CDR2 ANQGSEA. This CDR3 spans 13 amino acids. The CDR3 coding sequence is TGCAGCGTTGGCGGGCCTGGGGCCAACGTCCTGACTTTC. Protein product: CSVGGPGANVLTF.

The V and J genes are TRBV11-2 and TRBJ1-2, with 8 bases lining up with TRBD1. CDR1 and CDR2 (germline): SGHAT, FQNNGV. The ends lost 4 bases at V and 4 bases at J; junction bases unmatched: 8. CDR3 length: 15 amino acids. The CDR3 DNA reads TGTGCCAGCAGCTCAAGGACAGGGAACCTCTATGGCTACACCTTC. It translates to CASSSRTGNLYGYTF.

The table lists this clonotype with many counts. The chain has TRBV29-1 and TRBJ2-3; tentative D call: TRBD2 (5 bases). Trimming removed 5 bases at V and 5 bases at J, with 17 bases between. The CDR3 loop spans 14 amino acids. The V gene's germline CDR1 is SQVTM and CDR2 ANQGSEA. The CDR3: CSVNRELVLDTQYF. The CDR3 region has the DNA TGCAGCGTTAATCGGGAACTAGTTCTAGATACGCAGTATTTT.

This clonotype was seen a few times. The CDR3 sequence is CASTPNGGRGYTF. The CDR3 DNA follows: TGTGCCAGTACCCCGAACGGGGGAAGGGGCTACACCTTC. The rearrangement links TRBV19 to TRBJ1-2, with D maybe TRBD1 (5 bases). Germline CDR1 is LNHDA and CDR2 is SQIVND (reference sequence). The V end lost 7 bases, the J end lost 8 bases, and 17 bases lay between the germline ends. CDR3 length: 13 amino acids.

The V and J genes are TRBV5-6 and TRBJ1-5; 7 bases are a match to TRBD1. CDR3 length equals 15 residues. V lost 4 bases and J lost 2; bases outside the gene matches: 6. Germline assignment: CDR1 SGHDT and CDR2 YYEEEE. CDR3 sequence: CASSPGTVGNQPQHF. CDR3 coding DNA: TGTGCCAGCAGCCCGGGGACAGTGGGCAATCAGCCCCAGCATTTT.

The rearrangement uses TRBV20-1 and TRBJ1-6; 7 positions agree with TRBD1. V lost 0 bases to trimming and J lost 9 bases; unmatched junction nucleotides: 8. Germline assignment: CDR1 DFQATT and CDR2 SNEGSKA (reference sequence). The CDR3 length is 15 residues. CDR3 sequence (DNA): TGCAGTGCTAGAGAGGAGGGGGCAAGGGGTTCACCCCTCCACTTT. It translates to CSAREEGARGSPLHF.

This clonotype was picked up a small number of times. The rearrangement links TRBV10-2 to TRBJ1-2; no firm D call. CDR3 length equals 12 residues. CDR1 and CDR2 (germline): WSHSY, SAAADI. V was cut by 3 bases and J by 2 bases, with 4 bases left in between. In DNA, the CDR3 is TGCGCCAGCAGTGAAGGGAACTATGGCTACACCTTC. Translating gives CASSEGNYGYTF.

The genes are TRBV18 and TRBJ1-5; D call uncertain. The CDR3 sequence is 14 residues long. Trimming removed 2 bases at V and 9 bases at J, with 14 bases between. Germline V gene data show CDR1 as KGHSH and CDR2 as LQKENI. CDR3 bases: TGTGCCAGCTCACCAATAGCGGGAGTCCGGCCCCAGCATTTT. It is translated as CASSPIAGVRPQHF.

This clonotype was seen a handful of times. The V gene is TRBV30, the J gene TRBJ1-6; TRBD1 matches at 9 bases. The CDR3 has 13 residues. Per the germline V gene, CDR1 is GTSNPN and CDR2 is SVGIG (reference sequence). Trimming at V came to 4 bases and at J to 8 bases, leaving 3 bases not matched to a gene. This CDR3 reads CAWMGQGYSPLHF. The CDR3, as DNA: TGTGCCTGGATGGGACAGGGTTATTCACCCCTCCACTTT.

The sample holds a few counts of this clonotype. V is TRBV24-1 and J is TRBJ2-3, with 12 bases identical to TRBD2. The ends lost 4 bases at V and 6 bases at J; junction bases unmatched: 10. CDR1 is KGHDR, CDR2 SFDVKD, per germline. The CDR3 spans 17 residues. CDR3 residues: CATSDPMTSGGSDTQYF. In DNA form, the CDR3 reads TGTGCCACCAGTGACCCTATGACTAGCGGGGGTTCGGATACGCAGTATTTT.

This clonotype was seen a few times. The chain carries TRBV2 and TRBJ2-7; TRBD1 aligns across 7 bases. Germline V gives CDR1 SNHLY, CDR2 FYNNEI. The CDR3 sequence is 14 residues long. With V trimmed by 5 bases and J by 4 bases, 8 bases remained unmatched. The CDR3 is CASSLRQGFYEQYV. As DNA, the CDR3 is TGTGCCAGCAGTTTGCGACAGGGCTTTTACGAGCAGTACGTC.

The chain has TRBV18 and TRBJ2-3; D may correspond to TRBD1 or TRBD2 (6 bases each). CDR3 size: 15 residues. V lost 1 base, J lost 5 bases, and 13 bases lay in between. CDR1 KGHSH and CDR2 LQKENI come from the germline V gene. CDR3 protein: CASSPQGGVGDTQYF. In DNA, the CDR3 is TGTGCCAGCTCACCACAGGGGGGAGTAGGAGATACGCAGTATTTT.

This clonotype was recorded a few times. The chain couples TRBV19 to TRBJ2-1; the D gene could be TRBD1 or TRBD2 (6 bases each). The CDR3 is made up of 15 amino acids. The V end was cut by 4 bases, the J end by 4 bases, with 14 bases between. Germline values: CDR1 LNHDA, CDR2 SQIVND (reference sequence). As DNA, the CDR3 is TGTGCCAGTAGTAGGGGGGCCGACGCTTACAATGAGCAGTTCTTC. It codes for CASSRGADAYNEQFF.

This rearrangement joins TRBV6-5 to TRBJ2-3; 7 nucleotides align to TRBD2. The CDR3 loop spans 16 amino acids. With V trimmed by 6 bases and J by 6 bases, 15 bases remained unmatched. Germline V gene lookup returns CDR1 MNHEY and CDR2 SVGAGI. CDR3 sequence: CASSLVGSGDLDTQYF. In DNA form, the CDR3 reads TGTGCCAGCAGCCTTGTAGGAAGCGGGGACCTGGATACGCAGTATTTT.

Only a few counts were recorded for this clonotype. The rearrangement uses TRBV11-1 and TRBJ2-5; D is ambiguous. V was cut by 4 bases and J by 5 bases, with 14 bases left in between. The CDR3 covers 14 residues. CDR1 and CDR2 (germline): SGHAT, FQDESV (reference sequence). The CDR3, as DNA: TGTGCCAGCAGCTCGACGCAGCGTGGGGAGACCCAGTACTTC. It translates to CASSSTQRGETQYF.

This clonotype was seen only a few times. V is TRBV14 and J is TRBJ2-7; 7 nucleotides line up with TRBD1. Germline CDR1 reads SGHDN; CDR2 reads FVKESK. V shed 1 base, J shed 3 bases, and the junction held 3 bases outside the gene matches. The CDR3 extends over 14 amino acids. This chain's CDR3 is CASSQGRGLYEQYV. The DNA for the CDR3 is TGTGCCAGCAGCCAAGGAAGGGGGCTCTACGAGCAGTACGTC.

This sequence joins TRBV10-3 and TRBJ2-2, with 7 bases fitting TRBD2. This CDR3 contains 13 residues. Trimming at V came to 10 bases and at J to 0 bases, leaving 2 bases not matched to a gene. Germline V gene sequence: CDR1 ENHRY, CDR2 SYGVKD. CDR3 sequence reads: CASGLANTGELFF. The CDR3, as DNA: TGTGCCAGCGGACTAGCGAACACCGGGGAGCTGTTTTTT.

This clonotype showed up just a few times. V usage is TRBV27 and J usage is TRBJ2-7; D is undetermined. V was trimmed by 5 bases and J by 0 bases, leaving 17 bases between them. The CDR3 has 16 amino acids. CDR1 is MNHEY and CDR2 is SMNVEV in the germline V gene (reference sequence). DNA of the CDR3: TGTGCCAGCAGTCGCCCCCGTCGACTGAGCTCCTACGAGCAGTACGTC. Translating gives CASSRPRRLSSYEQYV.

In its sample, this clonotype was seen a few times. The rearrangement joins TRBV5-1 to TRBJ2-1; 10 bases map to TRBD1. Germline CDR1 reads SGHRS; CDR2 reads YFSETQ. V gave up 5 bases and J gave up 6 bases; unmatched junction bases: 5. The CDR3 is made up of 14 amino acids. CDR3 in amino acids: CASSTGQGFNEQFF. CDR3 sequence (DNA): TGCGCCAGCAGTACGGGACAGGGGTTCAATGAGCAGTTCTTC.